Following are 30 T cell receptor beta chains from one sample sequenced in a study of cytomegalovirus exposure and HLA in healthy donors. PCR primers comprised 60 Vbeta and 13 Jbeta primers. TCRdb's table, derived via immunoSEQ multiplex PCR, lists solely in-frame clones and lacks some. Of over 35,000 clones listed, approximately 80% were seen once; the top ten hold roughly 1.5%. The specimen sequenced was PBMCs. These receptors were obtained from a man under 40 in good health and CMV-seronegative.

The chain uses TRBV7-3 and TRBJ2-3; the D gene is possibly TRBD1 (5 bases). The V gene's germline CDR1 is SGHTA and CDR2 FQGTGA. With 3 bases removed from V and 0 bases from J, the gap between germline ends came to 10 bases. The CDR3 extends over 15 amino acids. CDR3 loop: CASSFRQTSTDTQYF. CDR3 sequence (DNA): TGTGCCAGCAGCTTCCGACAGACTAGCACAGATACGCAGTATTTT.

The gene calls are TRBV15 and TRBJ2-1; D is undetermined. Germline-derived CDR1 and CDR2 are LNHNV and YYDKDF (reference sequence). This CDR3 has 15 residues. V lost 4 bases, J lost 0 bases, and 10 bases lay in between. The CDR3 sequence is CATSTPHISYNEQFF. The CDR3 coding sequence is TGTGCCACCAGCACTCCCCACATCTCCTACAATGAGCAGTTCTTC. Full variable domain (outside the CDR3, taken from reference TRBV15 and TRBJ2-1): DAMVIQNPRYQVTQFGKPVTLSCSQTLNHNVMYWYQQKSSQAPKLLFHYYDKDFNNEADTPDNFQSRRPNTSFCFLDIRSPGLGDTAMYLCATSTPHISYNEQFFGPGTRLTVL.

Written as DNA, the CDR3 is TGTGCCAGCAGCTTAGTCGACAGGGGAATCTTCTACGAGCAGTACTTC. It is translated as CASSLVDRGIFYEQYF. J is TRBJ2-7 and V is TRBV11-2, with 8 bases fitting TRBD1. The CDR3 sequence is 16 residues long. J gave up 3 bases and V 1 base, and 8 bases lay outside the gene matches. Germline V gives CDR1 SGHAT, CDR2 FQNNGV. Full variable domain (rest looked up from reference TRBV11-2 and TRBJ2-7): EAGVAQSPRYKIIEKRQSVAFWCNPISGHATLYWYQQILGQGPKLLIQFQNNGVVDDSQLPKDRFSAERLKGVDSTLKIQPAKLEDSAVYLCASSLVDRGIFYEQYFGPGTRLTVT.

The rearrangement uses TRBV14 and TRBJ1-2, with 9 bases fitting TRBD1. CDR1 SGHDN and CDR2 FVKESK come from the germline V gene. Trimming removed 1 base from V and 8 bases from J; junction bases left unmatched: 5. CDR3 size: 14 residues. The CDR3 nucleotides are TGTGCCAGCAGCCAAGCCGGGACAGGGAGCGGCTACACCTTC. Protein product: CASSQAGTGSGYTF.

The chain is built from TRBV6-5 and TRBJ2-7; perhaps TRBD1 as D (6 bases). The CDR3 runs 15 residues. The V gene's germline CDR1 is MNHEY and CDR2 SVGAGI. V was trimmed by 4 bases and J by 3 bases, leaving 16 bases between them. The CDR3 nucleotides read TGTGCCAGCAGTTCAACGACAGGTCCAGTCTACGAGCAGTACTTC. Encoded protein: CASSSTTGPVYEQYF.

This clone ranks as large. V gene TRBV5-8 combines with J gene TRBJ2-1; TRBD1 matches at 8 bases. This CDR3 has 14 amino acids. Germline V gene lookup returns CDR1 SGHTS and CDR2 YDEGEE. V shed 3 bases and J 9 bases; nucleotides not matched to a gene: 8. The CDR3 nucleotides read TGTGCCAGCAGCTACCCCCAGGGGGCCGGTGAGCAGTTCTTC. Translating it yields CASSYPQGAGEQFF. Supplemented by reference TRBV5-8 and TRBJ2-1, the full variable domain reads EAGVTQSPTHLIKTRGQQATLRCSPISGHTSVYWYQQALGLGLQFLLWYDEGEERNRGNFPPRFSGRQFPNYSSELNVNALELEDSALYLCASSYPQGAGEQFFGPGTRLTVL.

This clone was recorded a few times. The CDR3 reads CASSFVQGASGQYF. In DNA, the CDR3 is TGTGCCAGCAGTTTTGTACAGGGGGCGTCGGGGCAGTACTTC. J is TRBJ2-7 and V is TRBV28; 9 positions agree with TRBD1. V trimming: 3 bases; J trimming: 9 bases; junction bases outside the gene matches: 9. Germline loops: CDR1 MDHEN, CDR2 SYDVKM. The CDR3 length is 14 residues.

The chain has TRBV18 and TRBJ2-4; TRBD1 aligns across 10 bases. The CDR3 length is 20 residues. Germline CDR1 and CDR2: KGHSH and LQKENI. Trimming removed 1 base from V and 2 bases from J; junction bases left unmatched: 14. DNA for the CDR3: TGTGCCAGCTCACCACTCAAAACCGGGACAGGGGAGTTGACCAAAAACATTCAGTACTTC. It is translated as CASSPLKTGTGELTKNIQYF.

V and J are TRBV28 and TRBJ1-6, with D hard to call. The V gene's germline CDR1 is MDHEN and CDR2 SYDVKM. This CDR3 is 14 amino acids long. Trimming stripped 5 bases from V and 5 bases from J, with 10 bases between. The CDR3 sequence is CASSGGLDNSPLHF. DNA for the CDR3: TGTGCCAGCAGTGGTGGACTTGATAATTCACCCCTCCACTTT.

The chain employs TRBV2 and TRBJ2-1; D gene ambiguous. Trimming removed 5 bases at V and 0 bases at J, with 8 bases between. The CDR3 runs 14 residues. The germline CDR1 and CDR2 sequences are SNHLY and FYNNEI. The CDR3 reads CASSPRISYNEQFF. CDR3 DNA: TGTGCCAGCAGTCCGCGGATCTCCTACAATGAGCAGTTCTTC. Filled out from reference TRBV2 and TRBJ2-1, the complete variable domain reads EPEVTQTPSHQVTQMGQEVILRCVPISNHLYFYWYRQILGQKVEFLVSFYNNEISEKSEIFDDQFSVERPDGSNFTLKIRSTKLEDSAMYFCASSPRISYNEQFFGPGTRLTVL.

The chain has TRBV29-1 and TRBJ2-3, with TRBD2 identical over 7 bases. This CDR3 has 16 amino acids. Germline CDR1 is SQVTM and CDR2 is ANQGSEA. V gave up 1 base and J gave up 2 bases; unmatched junction bases: 9. The CDR3 sequence is CSVEVFGAGVTDTQYF. The CDR3 DNA is TGCAGCGTTGAAGTATTCGGCGCGGGAGTCACAGATACGCAGTATTTT.

The chain joins TRBV2 to TRBJ2-1, with TRBD2 matching over 9 bases. V lost 3 bases to trimming and J lost 10 bases; unmatched junction nucleotides: 7. This CDR3 is built from 14 residues. In germline, CDR1 is SNHLY, CDR2 FYNNEI. This CDR3 is CASSDPSGAGEQFF. As DNA, the CDR3 is TGTGCCAGCAGTGATCCTAGCGGGGCGGGGGAGCAGTTCTTC.

There are a few counts of this clone. The rearrangement links TRBV5-4 to TRBJ1-4, with 7 bases matching TRBD1. V lost 4 bases to trimming and J lost 7 bases; unmatched junction nucleotides: 7. Per germline, CDR1 SGHNT and CDR2 YYREEE (reference sequence). This CDR3 has 14 amino acids. For the CDR3, the DNA is TGTGCCAGCAGCCGTGAAACAGGGGTTGAAAAACTGTTTTTT. Translated, it gives CASSRETGVEKLFF.

V gene TRBV4-3 combines with J gene TRBJ2-5; 8 bases map to TRBD2. The J call is uncertain, as TRBJ2-7 better fits the DNA end. CDR1 and CDR2 from the germline V gene are LGHNA and YSLEER. The length of the CDR3 is 15 residues. The DNA for the CDR3 is TGCGCCAGCAGCCAGTCCGACGCGGGAGGTTACGAGCAGTACTTC. Amino acids: CASSQSDAGGYEQYF.

The gene calls are TRBV7-6 and TRBJ2-7; D gene uncertain. The CDR3 covers 14 residues. The germline V and J ends were trimmed by 2 bases and 3 bases, with 11 bases remaining between them. Germline V lookup: CDR1 SGHVS, CDR2 FNYEAQ. Here the CDR3 reads CASSLNAGYYEQYF. The CDR3 DNA reads TGTGCCAGCAGCTTAAATGCAGGCTACTACGAGCAGTACTTC. The full variable domain, completed using reference TRBV7-6 and TRBJ2-7, is GAGVSQSPRYKVTKRGQDVALRCDPISGHVSLYWYRQALGQGPEFLTYFNYEAQQDKSGLPNDRFSAERPEGSISTLTIQRTEQRDSAMYRCASSLNAGYYEQYFGPGTRLTVT.

In the case of this clone: Its ends do not fully match the called genes, so a read error is possible. V and J are TRBV7-9 and TRBJ2-3; D is ambiguous. CDR3 size: 12 residues. The germline gives CDR1 SEHNR, CDR2 FQNEAQ (reference sequence). CDR3 nucleotides: TGTTCCAGCAGCTCGAGCACAGATACGCAGTATTTT. Its protein product is CSSSSSTDTQYF.

This chain links TRBV2 with TRBJ1-1; D might be TRBD1 (6 bases). Trimming stripped 5 bases from V and 3 bases from J, with 10 bases between. CDR1 is SNHLY and CDR2 is FYNNEI in the germline V gene. CDR3 length: 13 residues. CDR3 DNA: TGTGCCAGCAGTCAGGGGTACGACACTGAAGCTTTCTTT. Amino acids: CASSQGYDTEAFF.

The chain links TRBV11-2 to TRBJ1-2; D possibly corresponds to TRBD1 (6 bases). Trimming cost V 3 bases and J 2 bases, with 10 bases left between them. The CDR3 is 14 residues long. Germline values: CDR1 SGHAT, CDR2 FQNNGV. The CDR3 DNA sequence: TGTGCCAGCAGCTTCGGACAGCCCAACTATGGCTACACCTTC. Protein: CASSFGQPNYGYTF. Complete variable domain (other parts from reference TRBV11-2 and TRBJ1-2): EAGVAQSPRYKIIEKRQSVAFWCNPISGHATLYWYQQILGQGPKLLIQFQNNGVVDDSQLPKDRFSAERLKGVDSTLKIQPAKLEDSAVYLCASSFGQPNYGYTFGSGTRLTVV.

The CDR3 loop is CASSGLAGPDTQYF. The CDR3 region has the DNA TGTGCCAGCAGTGGACTAGCGGGACCAGATACGCAGTATTTT. The V and J genes are TRBV6-4 and TRBJ2-3; the match to TRBD2 covers 11 bases. Looked up from germline, CDR1 is MRHNA and CDR2 is SNTAGT. The CDR3 spans 14 residues. V lost 4 bases and J lost 4; bases outside the gene matches: 1.

This chain links TRBV7-2 with TRBJ2-6, with D possibly TRBD2 on 6 matching bases. This CDR3 has 15 residues. Germline lookup yields CDR1 SGHTA and CDR2 FQGNSA. The V and J ends lost 5 bases and 0 bases respectively, with 8 bases between them. This chain's CDR3 is CASSGTSSGANVLTF. For the CDR3, the DNA is TGTGCCAGCAGCGGGACTTCCTCTGGGGCCAACGTCCTGACTTTC.

CDR3 region: CASSTQSGGQASGQYF. The CDR3 nucleotides read TGTGCCAGTAGCACCCAATCGGGGGGCCAGGCTAGCGGCCAGTACTTC. V gene TRBV19 combines with J gene TRBJ2-5, with D maybe TRBD2 (7 bases). V lost 6 bases to trimming and J lost 10 bases, with 27 bases between them. The CDR3 runs 16 residues. The V gene's germline CDR1 is LNHDA and CDR2 SQIVND (reference sequence).

The rearrangement links TRBV9 to TRBJ1-2, with 7 bases matching TRBD1. Losses at the gene ends were 3 bases for V and 4 bases for J; bases not matched to a gene: 6. The CDR3 length is 14 residues. Germline CDR1 is SGDLS and CDR2 is YYNGEE. The CDR3 nucleotides are TGTGCCAGCAGCGCCCAGGGGGGCGTCTATGGCTACACCTTC. As protein: CASSAQGGVYGYTF. The full variable domain, its missing parts supplied by reference TRBV9 and TRBJ1-2, is DSGVTQTPKHLITATGQRVTLRCSPRSGDLSVYWYQQSLDQGLQFLIQYYNGEERAKGNILERFSAQQFPDLHSELNLSSLELGDSALYFCASSAQGGVYGYTFGSGTRLTVV.

This clone turned up a few times. The V gene is TRBV5-8, the J gene TRBJ2-5, with 13 positions matching TRBD2. V trimming: 2 bases; J trimming: 5 bases; junction bases outside the gene matches: 0. This CDR3 comprises 14 residues. Looked up from germline, CDR1 is SGHTS and CDR2 is YDEGEE. The CDR3 loop reads CASSLLAGGETQYF. The CDR3 nucleotides are TGTGCCAGCAGCTTACTAGCGGGAGGGGAGACCCAGTACTTC.

The V gene is TRBV5-1, the J gene TRBJ2-5; TRBD2 might be the D (5 bases). This CDR3 region has 16 residues. Germline-derived CDR1 and CDR2 are SGHRS and YFSETQ. The V end was cut by 3 bases, the J end by 0 bases, with 15 bases between. CDR3 nucleotide sequence: TGCGCCAGCAGCTCGACCTCCGCGGGCAACCAAGAGACCCAGTACTTC. Its translation is CASSSTSAGNQETQYF.

This chain links TRBV29-1 with TRBJ1-1; D not certain. CDR1 is SQVTM and CDR2 is ANQGSEA in the germline V gene. There are 11 residues in the CDR3. Trimming shortened V by 7 bases and J by 1 base, and 7 bases separated the two germline ends. This CDR3 reads CSGGRNTEAFF. CDR3 bases: TGCAGCGGAGGGAGGAACACTGAAGCTTTCTTT. Combining the CDR3 with reference TRBV29-1 and TRBJ1-1 gives the whole variable domain SAVISQKPSRDICQRGTSLTIQCQVDSQVTMMFWYRQQPGQSLTLIATANQGSEATYESGFVIDKFPISRPNLTFSTLTVSNMSPEDSSIYLCSGGRNTEAFFGQGTRLTVV.

The V and J genes are TRBV18 and TRBJ2-1; 7 bases match TRBD2. This CDR3 is 15 amino acids long. CDR1 is KGHSH and CDR2 is LQKENI in the germline V gene. Trimming cost V 2 bases and J 3 bases; bases outside gene matches: 4. CDR3 amino acids: CASSPSSGHYNEQFF. CDR3 nucleotides: TGTGCCAGCTCACCATCTAGCGGACACTACAATGAGCAGTTCTTC.

This sequence joins TRBV27 and TRBJ2-5; D possibly corresponds to TRBD1 (5 bases). From germline, CDR1 is MNHEY and CDR2 SMNVEV (reference sequence). Between the trimmed V and J ends, which lost 4 bases and 1 base, there was a span of 10 bases. The CDR3 length is 14 residues. CDR3 loop: CASSWQGPQETQYF. The CDR3 DNA reads TGTGCCAGCAGTTGGCAGGGCCCCCAAGAGACCCAGTACTTC.

The chain joins TRBV10-3 to TRBJ2-5; D may be TRBD1 (5 bases). The V end was cut by 6 bases, the J end by 5 bases, with 13 bases between. CDR1 is ENHRY, CDR2 SYGVKD, per germline. The CDR3 extends over 13 amino acids. In DNA form, the CDR3 reads TGTGCCATCAGGTCAGGGTCGGTCGAGACCCAGTACTTC. Its protein is CAIRSGSVETQYF.

This sequence joins TRBV28 and TRBJ1-5, with no clear D. This CDR3 has 13 residues. CDR1 and CDR2 (germline): MDHEN, SYDVKM. V was clipped by 3 bases and J by 4 bases, with 7 bases between them. CDR3 loop: CASSFTGNQPQHF. CDR3 sequence (DNA): TGTGCCAGCAGTTTTACGGGAAATCAGCCCCAGCATTTT.

The V and J genes are TRBV25-1 and TRBJ2-7; the match to TRBD1 covers 12 bases. This CDR3 contains 15 residues. J lost 5 bases, V lost 5 bases, and 7 bases had no gene match. The V gene's germline CDR1 is MGHDK and CDR2 SYGVNS. As DNA, the CDR3 is TGTGCCAGCAGTCACCGGGACAGGGGGCCCCACGAGCAGTACTTC. This sequence encodes CASSHRDRGPHEQYF.